What follows is one T cell receptor beta chain and its context. The antigen it recognizes is unknown. Base qualities are not recorded, but no much larger clone differs from it by a single base. The data are from a study of cytomegalovirus exposure and HLA in healthy donors (TCRdb year 2017). Context from the whole study: According to a later analysis, the 120 or so validation repertoires were produced on the same platform as the 600 to 850 repertoires of the first cohort. The study aimed to test whether signatures of past pathogen exposure could be identified by cataloging public T cell receptors. Along with the roughly 670-subject first cohort, a separate validation cohort of over a hundred different subjects was used. To predict cytomegalovirus infection status, the study brought together high-throughput TCR immunosequencing, statistical association of individual TCRs with disease status, and machine learning. Paper-wide results and their limitations: A later analysis had no HLA typing for the validation cohort, so co-occurrence there was scored across all 120 repertoires. Across donors, most TCR sequences were observed very rarely, whereas some public TCRs were present in many individuals. The study listed 150 to 200 TCR beta chains as associated with cytomegalovirus. In a later analysis, TCRs clustered in the first cohort were found to also tend to co-occur in the approximately 120 validation repertoires, with 94% of cluster scores above 0. The authors suggested that the approach could potentially be extended to other disease states and immunological phenotypes. In both the original and validation cohorts, the classifier was reported to diagnose cytomegalovirus status with high specificity and sensitivity. In vitro tests confirmed that a few of the cytomegalovirus-associated TCR beta chains recognize cytomegalovirus antigens.

CDR1 and CDR2 were assigned from the germline V gene (reference sequence) as DFQATT and SNEGSKA. The CDR3 sequence holds 11 residues, the cysteine and phenylalanine included. The entry retains the CDR3 DNA only, 33 bases that are in frame from base 1. Trimming at the junction amounts to 3 bases on V and 3 bases on J, and the germline ends lie 6 bases apart. The library was obtained by the immunoSEQ multiplex PCR assay. On the authors' methods: A statistical classification framework was built to diagnose cytomegalovirus status from the catalog of TCR beta chain sequences. Imported from immuneACCESS, the table was reduced by TCRdb to in-frame sequences with V and J called. These copies leave out some clones; in studies compared against another copy, an unresolved V gene accounts for under half, and the cause of the remainder is not known. The V and J calls and clone size were taken over from that table, and D and trimming were inferred from the DNA. The sample profile shows fewer than 150,000 clones; around 90% of them were found once. In total, the top ten clones hold approximately 8.7% of the sample.

The donors belonged to the validation cohort of over a hundred subjects, which was separate from the 666-subject first cohort. Sample: PBMCs. The V and J segments used are TRBV20-1 and TRBJ2-7, with the D gene call left open. The TCR sequence derives from a man aged 18-30 years in good health and CMV-seropositive. The CDR3 region reads CSASPSYEQYF. The DNA sequence is as follows: TGCAGTGCTAGTCCTAGCTACGAGCAGTACTTC.